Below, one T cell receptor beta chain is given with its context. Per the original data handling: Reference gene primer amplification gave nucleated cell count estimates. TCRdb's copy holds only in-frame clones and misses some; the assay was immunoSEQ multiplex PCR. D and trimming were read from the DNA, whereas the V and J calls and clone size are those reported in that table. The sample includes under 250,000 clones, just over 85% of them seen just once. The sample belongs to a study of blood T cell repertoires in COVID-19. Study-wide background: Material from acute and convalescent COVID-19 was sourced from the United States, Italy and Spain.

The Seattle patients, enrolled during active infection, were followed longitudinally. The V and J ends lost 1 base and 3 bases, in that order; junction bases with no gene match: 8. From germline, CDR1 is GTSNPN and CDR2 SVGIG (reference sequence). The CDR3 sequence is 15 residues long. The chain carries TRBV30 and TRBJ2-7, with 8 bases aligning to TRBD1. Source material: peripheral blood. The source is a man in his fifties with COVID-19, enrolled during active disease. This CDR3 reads CAWSEVQGQVYEQYF. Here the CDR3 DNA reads TGTGCCTGGAGTGAAGTCCAGGGACAGGTCTACGAGCAGTACTTC.